These 11 T cell receptor beta chains were all obtained from the same sample, sequenced in a study of blood T cell repertoires in COVID-19. The protocol was immunoSEQ multiplex PCR, while the TCRdb copy is restricted to in-frame clones and leaves out a portion. The table lists 100,000 to 120,000 clones, around nine tenths of them singletons. Sequencing used peripheral blood. These receptors were taken from a woman aged 65 to 85 who had recovered from COVID-19.

This chain joins TRBV5-1 and TRBJ2-1, with TRBD1 as a possible D gene (5 bases). The V end lost 2 bases, the J end lost 6 bases, and 9 bases lay between the germline ends. The CDR3 length is 13 residues. Germline-derived CDR1 and CDR2 are SGHRS and YFSETQ. CDR3 protein: CASSFTGPNEQFF. Written as DNA, the CDR3 is TGCGCCAGCAGCTTTACAGGACCCAATGAGCAGTTCTTC.

V gene TRBV4-3 combines with J gene TRBJ2-2, with 7 bases that match TRBD2. The trim removed 0 bases at V and 7 bases at J, leaving 5 bases unmatched. The germline CDR1 and CDR2 sequences are LGHNA and YSLEER. The CDR3 spans 15 residues. The CDR3 DNA reads as TGCGCCAGCAGCCAAGATTCCGGGGGGAACGGGGAGCTGTTTTTT. It yields the protein CASSQDSGGNGELFF.

A few counts support this clone. The chain combines TRBV6-4 with TRBJ1-1; D is undetermined. V lost 6 bases, J lost 1 base, and 12 bases lay in between. The CDR3 loop spans 14 amino acids. Per the germline V gene, CDR1 is MRHNA and CDR2 is SNTAGT. The CDR3 sequence: CASRVEEGNTEAFF. As DNA, the CDR3 is TGTGCCAGCAGGGTAGAGGAAGGGAACACTGAAGCTTTCTTT.

J is TRBJ2-3 and V is TRBV10-3, with TRBD2 as a possible D gene (5 bases). The CDR3 is 15 amino acids. Germline CDR1 reads ENHRY; CDR2 reads SYGVKD. Between the trimmed V and J ends, which lost 5 bases and 6 bases, there was a span of 18 bases. Written as DNA, the CDR3 is TGTGCCATCAGTTGGGGAGAACCCCAGTTGGATACGCAGTATTTT. Residues: CAISWGEPQLDTQYF.

This sequence joins TRBV27 and TRBJ1-2, with D possibly TRBD1 on 5 matching bases. Germline CDR1 MNHEY, CDR2 SMNVEV (reference sequence). The ends were cut back, 6 bases at V and 3 bases at J, with 11 bases in the middle. This CDR3 has 13 residues. CDR3 in DNA: TGTGCCAGCAGGATGGACAATGACTATGGCTACACCTTC. Its protein is CASRMDNDYGYTF.

The chain couples TRBV5-6 to TRBJ2-1, with 8 positions matching TRBD1. The CDR3 covers 14 residues. Germline CDR1 is SGHDT and CDR2 is YYEEEE. After removal of 5 bases from V and 5 bases from J, the junction contained 6 bases not matched to a gene. The CDR3, as DNA: TGTGCCAGCAGGTGGGGACAGGCGGACAATGAGCAGTTCTTC. This encodes CASRWGQADNEQFF.

The chain links TRBV28 to TRBJ2-7; 7 bases line up with TRBD1. The CDR3 totals 15 residues. Germline lookup yields CDR1 MDHEN and CDR2 SYDVKM. Trimming cost V 7 bases and J 3 bases; bases outside gene matches: 12. This CDR3 reads CASTLTGYKSYEQYF. Written as DNA, the CDR3 is TGTGCCAGCACCTTGACAGGGTATAAGAGCTACGAGCAGTACTTC.

The rearrangement links TRBV11-3 to TRBJ2-1, with TRBD1 matching 7 bases. V lost 3 bases and J lost 4; bases outside the gene matches: 9. Germline CDR1 is SGHNT and CDR2 is YENEEA. This CDR3 contains 16 residues. CDR3 nucleotides: TGTGCCAGCAGCTTTTCGACAGGGCACGGTTACAATGAGCAGTTCTTC. Residues: CASSFSTGHGYNEQFF.

The J gene is TRBJ2-7, the V gene TRBV30; no reliable D call. The CDR3 is 12 residues long. In germline, CDR1 is GTSNPN, CDR2 SVGIG (reference sequence). V lost 0 bases to trimming and J lost 1 base, with 4 bases between them. CDR3 residues: CAWSVASYEQYF. The CDR3 nucleotides read TGTGCCTGGAGTGTAGCTTCCTACGAGCAGTACTTC.

The chain has TRBV7-6 and TRBJ1-1; D ambiguous. Between the trimmed V and J ends, which lost 4 bases and 5 bases, there was a span of 11 bases. The CDR3 covers 13 residues. Germline V gene lookup returns CDR1 SGHVS and CDR2 FNYEAQ. CDR3 sequence reads: CASSSLPRTEAFF. CDR3 DNA: TGTGCCAGCAGCTCCCTCCCCCGGACTGAAGCTTTCTTT. Based on the CDR3 plus reference TRBV7-6 and TRBJ1-1, the full variable domain is GAGVSQSPRYKVTKRGQDVALRCDPISGHVSLYWYRQALGQGPEFLTYFNYEAQQDKSGLPNDRFSAERPEGSISTLTIQRTEQRDSAMYRCASSSLPRTEAFFGQGTRLTVV.

The chain combines TRBV12-3 or TRBV12-4 with TRBJ2-1; D may be TRBD2 (6 bases). The V gene lost 7 bases and the J gene lost 7 bases, with 14 bases spanning the gap. CDR3 length: 13 residues. The CDR3 DNA reads TGTGCCAGCAATCGTTGGCGGGGTAATGAGCAGTTCTTC. Its translation is CASNRWRGNEQFF.